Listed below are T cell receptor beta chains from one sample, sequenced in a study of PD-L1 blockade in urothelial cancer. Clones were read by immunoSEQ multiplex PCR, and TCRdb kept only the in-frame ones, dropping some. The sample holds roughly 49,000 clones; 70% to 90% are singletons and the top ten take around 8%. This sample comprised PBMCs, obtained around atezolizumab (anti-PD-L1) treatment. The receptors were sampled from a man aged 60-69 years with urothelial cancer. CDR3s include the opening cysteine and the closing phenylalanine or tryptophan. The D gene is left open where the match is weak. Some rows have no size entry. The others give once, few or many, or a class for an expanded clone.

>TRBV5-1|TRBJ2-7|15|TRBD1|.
TGCGCCAGCAGCTTGGTTACAGGGGGGACCTACGAGCAGTACTTC
CASSLVTGGTYEQYF
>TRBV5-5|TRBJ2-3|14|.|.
TGTGCCAGCAGTCCTCGCCCCCGAGTGGATACGCAGTATTTT
CASSPRPRVDTQYF
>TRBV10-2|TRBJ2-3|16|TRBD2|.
TGCGCCAGCAGTGAGCCACTAGCGACGAGCACAGATACGCAGTATTTT
CASSEPLATSTDTQYF
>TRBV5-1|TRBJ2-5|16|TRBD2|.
TGCGCCAGCAGCTTGGGGAGCGGGGGGGCACAAGAGACCCAGTACTTC
CASSLGSGGAQETQYF
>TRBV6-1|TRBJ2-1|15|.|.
TGTGCCAGCACCCTCGGAGGGGGCCTCTACAATGAGCAGTTCTTC
CASTLGGGLYNEQFF
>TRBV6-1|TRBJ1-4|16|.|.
TGTGCCAGCAGTGAAGCGCAAGCCCTTTATAATGAAAAACTGTTTTTT
CASSEAQALYNEKLFF
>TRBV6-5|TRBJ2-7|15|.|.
TGTGCCAGCAGCCCTGGGACTGAGCACGCCGACGAGCAGTACTTC
CASSPGTEHADEQYF
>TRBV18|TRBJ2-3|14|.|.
TGTGCCAGCTCCCAGGGTACTCACACAGATACGCAGTATTTT
CASSQGTHTDTQYF
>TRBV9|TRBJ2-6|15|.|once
TGTGCCAGCAGCCCTATCCGCTCTGGGGCCAACGTCCTGACTTTC
CASSPIRSGANVLTF
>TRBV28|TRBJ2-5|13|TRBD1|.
TGTGCCAGCAATACCGGGACAGGGAGCGACCAGTACTTC
CASNTGTGSDQYF
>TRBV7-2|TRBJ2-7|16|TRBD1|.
TGTGCCAGCAGCAACCGACAGGGAAATTTTAGATACGAGCAGTACTTC
CASSNRQGNFRYEQYF
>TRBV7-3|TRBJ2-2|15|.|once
TGTGCCAGCAGCTTAAGGCAGGGCGGAACCGGGGAGCTGTTTTTT
CASSLRQGGTGELFF
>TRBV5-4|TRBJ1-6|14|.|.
TGTGCCAGCAGCTTGGGAGGGCCCAATTCACCCCTCCACTTT
CASSLGGPNSPLHF
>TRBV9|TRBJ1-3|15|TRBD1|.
TGTGCCAGCAGCATGACAGGGGCCTCTGGAAACACCATATATTTT
CASSMTGASGNTIYF
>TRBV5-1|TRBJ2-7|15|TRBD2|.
TGCGCCAGCAGCTCCCGACTAGCGGGGACCTACGAGCAGTACTTC
CASSSRLAGTYEQYF
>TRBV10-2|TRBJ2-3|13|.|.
TGCGCCAGCAGTGTCGGTTCGGCAGATACGCAGTATTTT
CASSVGSADTQYF
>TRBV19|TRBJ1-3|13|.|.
TGTGCCAGTAGCCAGACAGCTGGGCTTGCCATATATTTT
CASSQTAGLAIYF
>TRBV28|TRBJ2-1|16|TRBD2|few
TGTGCCAGCAGTCCGATAGCGGGGAGCTCCTACAATGAGCAGTTCTTC
CASSPIAGSSYNEQFF
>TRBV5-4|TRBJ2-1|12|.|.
TGTGCCAGCAGCTTGAGACAGGGAGGGCAGTTCTTC
CASSLRQGGQFF
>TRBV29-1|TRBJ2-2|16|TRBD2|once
TGCAGCGTTTCTACTTTAGGACTAGCGGGGGGGCTAGAGCTGTTTTTT
CSVSTLGLAGGLELFF
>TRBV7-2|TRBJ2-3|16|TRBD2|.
TGTGCCAGCAGCTCCCGGACTAGCGGGGGGCAAGATACGCAGTATTTT
CASSSRTSGGQDTQYF
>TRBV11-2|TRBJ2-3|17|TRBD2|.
TGTGCCAGCAGCCTCCGCGGGGGAGAACTCCCCACAGATACGCAGTATTTT
CASSLRGGELPTDTQYF
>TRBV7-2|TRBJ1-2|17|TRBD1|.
TGTGCCAGCAGCTTAGGGCCCCCGGGACAGGGATTCTATGGCTACACCTTC
CASSLGPPGQGFYGYTF
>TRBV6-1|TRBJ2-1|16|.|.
TGTGCCAGCAGTGGGCCCTCCTACCGGGTTACCGGTGAGCAGTTCTTC
CASSGPSYRVTGEQFF
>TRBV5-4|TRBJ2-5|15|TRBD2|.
TGTGCCAGCAGCACCCCGGGGGGAGGGGAAGAGACCCAGTACTTC
CASSTPGGGEETQYF
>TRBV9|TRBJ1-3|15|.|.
TGTGCCAGCAGCGCCAAGATGGGGGGTTTTAGTCCCATATATTTT
CASSAKMGGFSPIYF
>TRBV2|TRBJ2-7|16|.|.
TGTGCCAGCAAGGTCCAGGGGTGGTCTACTACTGGAGAGCAGTACTTC
CASKVQGWSTTGEQYF
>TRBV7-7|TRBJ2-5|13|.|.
TGTGCTACAGGGAGGGTTCCACAAGAGACCCAGTACTTC
CATGRVPQETQYF
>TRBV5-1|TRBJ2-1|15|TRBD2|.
TGCGCCAGCAGCTCGAACGGACTAGCGGGATATGAGCAGTTCTTC
CASSSNGLAGYEQFF
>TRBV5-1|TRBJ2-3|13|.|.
TGCGCCAGCTTGGGGGCCGACACAGATACGCAGTATTTT
CASLGADTDTQYF
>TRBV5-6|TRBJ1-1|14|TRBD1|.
TGTGCCAGCAGCCTACGGGGACAGGGGACTGAAGCTTTCTTT
CASSLRGQGTEAFF
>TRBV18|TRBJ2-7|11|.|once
TGTGCCAGCTCACCATCTCACGAGCAGTACTTC
CASSPSHEQYF
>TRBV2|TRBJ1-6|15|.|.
TGTGCCAGCAGGAAAACAACAGGGTTCAATTCACCCCTCCACTTT
CASRKTTGFNSPLHF
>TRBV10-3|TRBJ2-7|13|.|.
TGTGCCATCAGTGTGGCAGGGAACTACGAGCAGTACTTC
CAISVAGNYEQYF
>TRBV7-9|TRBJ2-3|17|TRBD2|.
TGTGCCAGCAGCTTAGCGGCTAGCGGGGGACTAACAGATACGCAGTATTTT
CASSLAASGGLTDTQYF
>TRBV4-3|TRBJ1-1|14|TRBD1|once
TGCGCCAGCAGCCAAGGACAGGGGAACACTGAAGCTTTCTTT
CASSQGQGNTEAFF
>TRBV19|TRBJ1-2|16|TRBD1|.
TGTGCCAGTAGCAGACAGGGGGCTACTACTAACTATGGCTACACCTTC
CASSRQGATTNYGYTF